This TCR beta chain was sequenced for a study of blood T cell repertoires in COVID-19. Using immunoSEQ multiplex PCR, the repertoire was profiled, and TCRdb retains in-frame clones only, with some absent. The sample consists of hundreds of thousands of clones, about nine tenths of them appearing once. Between the trimmed V and J ends, which lost 3 bases and 7 bases, there was a span of 18 bases. The V gene's germline CDR1 is SEHNR and CDR2 FQNEAQ (reference sequence). This CDR3 contains 15 residues. This receptor was taken from a woman aged 18 to 35 who had recovered from COVID-19. V usage is TRBV7-9 and J usage is TRBJ1-2; no clear D gene. Sequenced input: PBMCs or T cells enriched from blood (not recorded which). Written as DNA, the CDR3 is TGTGCCAGCAGCTTGCCCTTGGACTGGAGTCGTGGCTACACCTTC. The encoded protein is CASSLPLDWSRGYTF.